Reported below is one T cell receptor (beta chain). This clone's antigen is unknown. TCRdb records Illumina HiSeq 2000 as the sequencer. The TCR beta cDNA libraries were made using 5'RACE template switching, a step that added both a universal primer site and unique molecular identifiers. cDNA synthesis was primed from the TCR beta constant segment and was followed by two successive PCR amplification steps. As for how the authors treated the data: MIGEC handled demultiplexing of the reads and grouping by UMI, while MiTCR was used to assemble and quantify clonotypes. Only TCR cDNA sequences supported by at least two reads were kept to exclude erroneous sequences. The tcR package was used for downstream repertoire analysis, and clonotypes were matched between fractions using CDR3 nucleotide sequence together with V segment. VDJmatch was used to annotate antigen specificity against VDJdb, with one amino acid substitution allowed in CDR3. After reprocessing by TCRdb, each CDR3 protein sequence is one entry, and no DNA is given. The V and J calls were not made by the authors but by TCRdb's processing. The table held for this sample gives 130,000 to 150,000 distinct CDR3 sequences. Of the sample, 9.5% to 15% falls within the top ten clones.

The CDR3 holds 16 amino acids from the cysteine to the phenylalanine. There is no recorded DNA. Per the germline V gene (reference sequence), SEHNR is the CDR1 and FQNEAQ is the CDR2. HCMV serostatus was determined by detecting HCMV-specific IgG in serum with a commercial ELISA kit. Ficoll density gradient centrifugation was used to isolate peripheral blood mononuclear cells from blood. The entry originates in a study of T cells expressing NK-cell markers (dated by TCRdb to about 2020). Study-level background: Three sorted T-cell subsets (CD3+CD56+NKG2C+, CD3+CD56+NKG2C- and CD3+CD56-NKG2C+) from several donors had their TCR beta-chain repertoires profiled. All eight donors whose samples were sequenced were randomly selected healthy volunteers, three of them men and five women. Of the eight sequenced donors, seven were found to be HCMV-seropositive and one was found to be HCMV-seronegative. Illumina HiSeq 2000/2500, MiSeq or NextSeq was used to sequence libraries as 2 x 150 bp reads.

Broad study findings and their caveats: Those dominant clonotypes were again the most abundant among CD3+CD56-NKG2C+ cells in a handful of donors, at roughly 28.3-60.1%. In roughly 6 donors, the dominant CD3+CD56+NKG2C+ clonotypes were among the top 10 CD8+ clonotypes and accounted for about 1.0-7.5% of CD8+ T cells. Whether the expanded NKG2C-expressing T cell clones were specific for HCMV antigens remained unclear.

Recombination joined TRBV7-9 with TRBJ2-1; lacking DNA, the TRBD1 call made by TCRdb goes unchecked. The receptor's source is a man younger than 30 in good health. Donor details come from another sample of the same person, matched by shared clones. Sequencing was carried out using blood T cells: a sorted CD56 or NKG2C T cell subset, CD4+ or CD8+ T cells, or bulk PBMC T cells (not recorded which). The CDR3 loop reads CASSALDLLPPLEQFF.